This entry features one TCR beta chain sequence. Its antigen is unidentified. This sample is part of a study of early T cells in non-severe SARS-CoV-2 infection. Study-level information: From unsorted whole blood, bulk RNA was sequenced, and the chains remained unpaired. The study's findings and limits: Using VDJdb, the matching emphasized anti-spike CD8 responses while missing private and CD4 specificities.

Unique molecular identifiers were affixed to single, distinct cDNA molecules. TCRdb redid the calling of the 5' RACE reads with MiXCR, one entry per CDR3 protein. The sample yields 37,000 or so distinct CDR3 sequences, 5.8% seen once. The CDR3 extends over 13 amino acids. CDR1 and CDR2 from the germline V gene are SEHNR and FQNEAQ (reference sequence). V gave up 2 bases and J gave up 6 bases, with 7 bases separating them. V usage is TRBV7-9 and J usage is TRBJ2-2, with D unclear. This clonotype originated in an adult who was a healthcare worker with PCR-confirmed SARS-CoV-2 infection or an uninfected control (not recorded which). Sequenced material: whole blood. The CDR3 here is CASSLLIAGELFF. The CDR3 DNA reads TGTGCCAGCAGCTTATTAATAGCCGGGGAGCTGTTTTTT.